There are a few counts of the clone carrying this TCR beta chain. Using its own MiXCR run on the RACE reads, TCRdb lists one record per CDR3 protein. The sample records 80,000 to 95,000 distinct CDR3 sequences, 9.5% to 12% being singletons. These data belong to a study of human T cells and chemical hapten exposure. Germline CDR1 and CDR2: SGHRS and YFSETQ. There are 16 residues in the CDR3. The J segment lost 0 bases and the V segment lost 4 bases, leaving 6 bases of the junction unmatched. Described time point: patch test 1, 2 weeks after DPC sensitization. Indicated treatment: therapeutic diphenylcyclopropenone sensitization with weekly scalp DPC.

The material sequenced was whole blood, taken in connection with sensitization to the hapten diphenylcyclopropenone (DPC). The sequence was obtained from a woman aged 45-65 years with alopecia areata. Some clones in this sample may be carry-over from other donors' samples. The V call is TRBV5-1, the J call TRBJ1-3, with TRBD1 identical over 8 bases. The CDR3 here is CASSRTGTGSGNTIYF. CDR3 sequence (DNA): TGCGCCAGCAGCAGAACCGGGACAGGCTCTGGAAACACCATATATTTT.